Listed here are 29 T cell receptor beta chains from one sample, sequenced in a study of T-cell reconstitution after alpha-beta-depleted transplantation in children. Using unique molecular identifiers, the investigators prepared the TCRbeta library. TCRdb re-analysed the PCR reads in MiXCR, keeping a single row per CDR3 protein. This table holds around 800,000 distinct CDR3 sequences, around 15% found once. The starting material was PBMCs, mostly from graft donor cells, obtained 360 days after TCRalphabeta/CD19-depleted stem cell transplant. The source of these receptors is a male patient younger than 18 who had a stem cell transplant for acute lymphoblastic leukemia, so the T cells may come from the graft donor.

This clonotype was recorded at least ten times. V usage is TRBV29-1 and J usage is TRBJ1-1, with D maybe TRBD1 (6 bases). CDR1 is SQVTM and CDR2 is ANQGSEA in the germline V gene. The CDR3 runs 17 residues. V was trimmed by 6 bases and J by 5 bases, leaving 28 bases between them. CDR3 sequence reads: CSVHRSPIAGARTEAFF. The CDR3 nucleotides are TGCAGCGTCCACAGGTCCCCCATAGCGGGGGCCAGGACTGAAGCTTTCTTT.

The V and J genes are TRBV5-5 and TRBJ1-1; D not resolved. CDR1 is SGHKS, CDR2 YYEKEE, per germline (reference sequence). The V gene lost 0 bases and the J gene lost 1 base, with 7 bases spanning the gap. The CDR3 is 14 amino acids. The CDR3 here is CASSLAPPNTEAFF. The CDR3 DNA reads as TGTGCCAGCAGCTTGGCTCCTCCGAACACTGAAGCTTTCTTT.

This clonotype was recorded a few times. This rearrangement joins TRBV2 to TRBJ1-5; 8 nucleotides match TRBD1. The V and J ends lost 8 bases and 5 bases, in that order; junction bases with no gene match: 8. The CDR3 has 14 residues. Germline lookup yields CDR1 SNHLY and CDR2 FYNNEI. In DNA form, the CDR3 reads TGTGCCAGCGCGACTCAGGGGGCATATCAGCCCCAGCATTTT. Amino acid sequence: CASATQGAYQPQHF.

The J gene is TRBJ1-1, the V gene TRBV29-1, with TRBD1 matching over 7 bases. Germline V gene sequence: CDR1 SQVTM, CDR2 ANQGSEA. V lost 7 bases and J lost 2; bases outside the gene matches: 13. CDR3 length equals 15 residues. The DNA of the CDR3 is TGCAGCGCCAAACTGACAGGGTCGGCCAACACTGAAGCTTTCTTT. Residues: CSAKLTGSANTEAFF.

This clonotype turned up a few times. This sequence joins TRBV4-1 and TRBJ2-7; D may be TRBD2 (5 bases). Germline values: CDR1 MGHRA, CDR2 YSYEKL. Trimming pared 3 bases from V and 3 bases from J, leaving 18 bases between. The CDR3 is 16 residues long. The DNA for the CDR3 is TGCGCCAGCAGCCATATTGGAACTAGAGCCTACTACGAGCAGTACTTC. Amino acid sequence: CASSHIGTRAYYEQYF.

The V and J genes are TRBV10-1 and TRBJ2-5; D remains ambiguous. This CDR3 spans 15 amino acids. V lost 2 bases to trimming and J lost 3 bases, with 13 bases between them. CDR1 and CDR2 (germline): WNHNN, SYGVQD (reference sequence). As DNA, the CDR3 is TGCGCCAGCAGTGAGGAGGCGGATCCAAAAGAGACCCAGTACTTC. The encoded protein is CASSEEADPKETQYF.

The sample holds many counts of this clonotype. This chain uses TRBV6-5 with TRBJ1-3; no clear D gene. From germline, CDR1 is MNHEY and CDR2 SVGAGI. The V and J ends lost 2 bases and 1 base respectively, with 12 bases between them. This CDR3 region has 16 residues. CDR3 nucleotides: TGTGCCAGCAGTTACGGGTACGGAGGATCTGGAAACACCATATATTTT. Encoded protein: CASSYGYGGSGNTIYF.

This clonotype was recorded a few times. The CDR3 coding sequence is TGTGCCAGCAGGCCCCACCCTCTCGGGGCCAACGTCCTGACTTTC. Translation gives CASRPHPLGANVLTF. This chain connects TRBV12-3 or TRBV12-4 to TRBJ2-6; no clear D gene. Trimming removed 6 bases at V and 4 bases at J, with 13 bases between. CDR3 length: 15 amino acids.

In the case of this clonotype: A read error may produce the germline difference seen at one junction end. This chain connects TRBV3-1 to TRBJ2-3; TRBD2 matches at 11 bases. CDR1 is LGHDT, CDR2 YNNKEL, per germline (reference sequence). The CDR3 loop spans 18 amino acids. The CDR3 region is CASSFRLAGKASTDTQCF. As DNA, the CDR3 is TGTGCCAGCAGTTTCCGACTAGCGGGGAAAGCTAGCACAGATACGCAGTGTTTT.

This clonotype came up a few times. CDR3 residues: CATSLSWGGSYEQYF. In nucleotides, the CDR3 is TGTGCCACCAGCCTTAGTTGGGGGGGCTCCTACGAGCAGTACTTC. The rearrangement uses TRBV15 and TRBJ2-7; 7 nucleotides line up with TRBD2. Germline trimming cut 5 bases from V and 0 bases from J; bases unmatched to any gene: 7. Per the germline V gene, CDR1 is LNHNV and CDR2 is YYDKDF (reference sequence). This CDR3 comprises 15 residues.

This clonotype was seen only a few times. The V gene is TRBV29-1, the J gene TRBJ2-7, with D possibly TRBD1 on 5 matching bases. V dropped 3 bases and J dropped 3 bases, with 27 bases sitting between them. Per the germline V gene, CDR1 is SQVTM and CDR2 is ANQGSEA. The CDR3 runs to 18 residues. CDR3 coding DNA: TGCAGCGTTGACCCACATTGGGCAGGGCCCCTAACCCTCTACGAGCAGTACTTC. This gives the protein CSVDPHWAGPLTLYEQYF.

The count of this clonotype is one. V is TRBV7-6 and J is TRBJ2-5; TRBD2 matches at 13 bases. The V gene's germline CDR1 is SGHVS and CDR2 FNYEAQ. The V gene end was trimmed by 4 bases and the J gene end by 1 base; junction bases not matched to a gene: 0. The CDR3 has 15 amino acids. The CDR3 reads CASSWTSGSQETQYF. The CDR3 bases are TGTGCCAGCAGCTGGACTAGCGGGAGCCAAGAGACCCAGTACTTC.

The CDR3 DNA follows: TGTGCCAGCAGCTTAATCTCGCTAGCGGGAGGTCTCCACAATGAGCAGTTCTTC. Encoded protein: CASSLISLAGGLHNEQFF. The chain carries TRBV7-3 and TRBJ2-1; 11 bases agree with TRBD2. Germline-derived CDR1 and CDR2 are SGHTA and FQGTGA. This CDR3 contains 18 residues. The V and J ends lost 1 base and 5 bases, in that order; junction bases with no gene match: 10.

This clonotype was seen repeatedly, ten times or more. The chain combines TRBV27 with TRBJ2-3, with 11 positions matching TRBD2. V was pared by 1 base and J by 0 bases, with 6 bases of the junction left unmatched. Germline CDR1 reads MNHEY; CDR2 reads SMNVEV (reference sequence). The CDR3 totals 18 residues. The CDR3 reads CASSLWPSGRSSTDTQYF. The CDR3 DNA sequence: TGTGCCAGCAGTTTATGGCCTAGCGGGAGGTCTAGCACAGATACGCAGTATTTT.

The table lists this clonotype with many counts. This chain links TRBV12-3 or TRBV12-4 with TRBJ2-6, with D uncertain. The V gene lost 5 bases and the J gene lost 2 bases, with 10 bases spanning the gap. CDR3 length: 15 residues. CDR3 nucleotides: TGTGCCAGCAGTAGTACCGGGCCTGGGGCCAACGTCCTGACTTTC. This translates into CASSSTGPGANVLTF.

The gene calls are TRBV4-1 and TRBJ2-1; D uncertain. The germline CDR1 and CDR2 sequences are MGHRA and YSYEKL. Trimming pared 1 base from V and 4 bases from J, leaving 11 bases between. The CDR3 is 15 amino acids. CDR3 residues: CASSQGNYWYNEQFF. CDR3 DNA sequence: TGCGCCAGCAGCCAAGGTAACTACTGGTACAATGAGCAGTTCTTC.

The J gene is TRBJ2-5, the V gene TRBV28; D may match TRBD1 or TRBD2 (5 bases each). V was clipped by 0 bases and J by 5 bases, with 10 bases between them. This CDR3 comprises 14 residues. CDR1 MDHEN and CDR2 SYDVKM come from the germline V gene. The CDR3 region is CASSLWGERETQYF. The CDR3 bases are TGTGCCAGCAGTTTATGGGGGGAGAGGGAGACCCAGTACTTC.

This clonotype was observed a handful of times. The rearrangement links TRBV5-1 to TRBJ2-7, with 10 positions matching TRBD2. CDR1 and CDR2 from the germline V gene are SGHRS and YFSETQ. The length of the CDR3 is 15 residues. J gave up 9 bases and V 1 base, and 10 bases lay outside the gene matches. CDR3: CASSLTSGISTRQYF. CDR3 DNA sequence: TGCGCCAGCAGCTTGACTAGCGGGATATCTACGAGGCAGTACTTC.

In this sample, this clonotype turned up a few times. J is TRBJ1-4 and V is TRBV2, with 7 nucleotides matching TRBD1. V lost 11 bases, J lost 8 bases, and 11 bases stayed unmatched. Germline CDR1 reads SNHLY; CDR2 reads FYNNEI. The CDR3 length is 13 residues. This CDR3 is CASGGRQSEKLFF. The CDR3, as DNA: TGTGCCTCAGGGGGGAGACAGAGCGAAAAACTGTTTTTT.

This clonotype was recorded a few times. The chain links TRBV2 to TRBJ2-3, with D unclear. Trimming took off 7 bases at V and 1 base at J, with 15 bases between the two ends. This CDR3 spans 15 amino acids. CDR1 and CDR2 from the germline V gene are SNHLY and FYNNEI. CDR3 sequence: CASNNPAHGTDTQYF. The CDR3 DNA follows: TGTGCCAGCAACAATCCAGCCCACGGCACAGATACGCAGTATTTT. Using reference TRBV2 and TRBJ2-3 for the parts outside the CDR3, the full variable domain is EPEVTQTPSHQVTQMGQEVILRCVPISNHLYFYWYRQILGQKVEFLVSFYNNEISEKSEIFDDQFSVERPDGSNFTLKIRSTKLEDSAMYFCASNNPAHGTDTQYFGPGTRLTVL.

This clonotype was recorded a few times. The V call is TRBV21-1, the J call TRBJ1-5. TRBV21-1 is annotated as a pseudogene. The CDR3 spans 16 residues. The CDR3 is CASSKAIGVGNQPQHF. CDR3 bases: TGTGCCAGCAGCAAAGCTATCGGGGTGGGTAATCAGCCCCAGCATTTT.

This clonotype has at least ten counts. The CDR3, as DNA: TGCGCCAGCAGCATCGGACAGACCTACAATGAGCAGTTCTTC. Translating gives CASSIGQTYNEQFF. This chain links TRBV5-1 with TRBJ2-1; D is perhaps TRBD1 (6 bases). CDR1 SGHRS and CDR2 YFSETQ come from the germline V gene. This CDR3 comprises 14 residues. V lost 4 bases to trimming and J lost 2 bases, with 10 bases between them.

CDR3 sequence reads: CATSRRYNEQFF. In DNA, the CDR3 is TGTGCCACCAGCAGACGCTACAATGAGCAGTTCTTC. The chain links TRBV15 to TRBJ2-1; D uncertain. This CDR3 has 12 amino acids. The germline V gene encodes CDR1 LNHNV and CDR2 YYDKDF (reference sequence). V lost 2 bases, J lost 3 bases, and 2 bases lay in between.

Concerning this clonotype: Because the CDR3 is missing its conserved closing phenylalanine or tryptophan, this is likely a read error. The DNA is omitted, as the CDR3 cannot be located on it reliably, and the CDR3 follows TCRdb's listing. The CDR3 spells CASSFDGTGGAHPTRL. The chain carries TRBV5-1 and TRBJ1-2; the D call TRBD1 from the table was never checked on the DNA. CDR1 and CDR2 from the germline V gene are SGHRS and YFSETQ. The CDR3 is 16 amino acids in total, end residues counted.

The gene calls are TRBV15 and TRBJ1-5, with 8 nucleotides matching TRBD1. In germline, CDR1 is LNHNV, CDR2 YYDKDF (reference sequence). J lost 7 bases, V lost 5 bases, and 7 bases had no gene match. The CDR3 spans 14 residues. The CDR3 protein is CATSGRTGLQPQHF. The CDR3 region has the DNA TGTGCCACCAGCGGTAGGACAGGGTTGCAGCCCCAGCATTTT. Together with reference TRBV15 and TRBJ1-5, the CDR3 gives the full variable domain: DAMVIQNPRYQVTQFGKPVTLSCSQTLNHNVMYWYQQKSSQAPKLLFHYYDKDFNNEADTPDNFQSRRPNTSFCFLDIRSPGLGDTAMYLCATSGRTGLQPQHFGDGTRLSIL.

The rearrangement joins TRBV5-6 to TRBJ2-4, with 7 bases fitting TRBD2. The CDR3 spans 17 residues. The ends lost 0 bases at V and 6 bases at J; junction bases unmatched: 12. Germline V gene data show CDR1 as SGHDT and CDR2 as YYEEEE. CDR3 in amino acids: CASSLVGPGREGNIQYF. Written as DNA, the CDR3 is TGTGCCAGCAGCTTGGTGGGGCCGGGGAGGGAGGGAAACATTCAGTACTTC.

The V and J genes are TRBV5-1 and TRBJ2-4; D gene uncertain. The V and J ends lost 4 bases and 4 bases respectively, with 12 bases between them. CDR3 length equals 14 residues. Germline values: CDR1 SGHRS, CDR2 YFSETQ. The CDR3 sequence: CASSLRTAKNIQYF. In DNA, the CDR3 is TGCGCCAGCAGCCTGCGGACGGCGAAAAACATTCAGTACTTC.

This clonotype was seen a few times. The chain joins TRBV4-2 to TRBJ2-1, with unresolved D. Germline V CDR1 and CDR2: LGHNA, YNFKEQ. This CDR3 contains 17 residues. With 4 bases removed from V and 6 bases from J, the gap between germline ends came to 22 bases. The CDR3 DNA reads as TGTGCCAGCAGCCTAAGAGGTTTTGGACGCAGGCCCAATGAGCAGTTCTTC. Translated: CASSLRGFGRRPNEQFF.

The genes are TRBV20-1 and TRBJ2-3; weak D call: TRBD2 (6 bases). The CDR3 has 13 residues. Germline CDR1 and CDR2: DFQATT and SNEGSKA (reference sequence). Trimming took 7 bases from V and 3 from J, leaving 14 bases between them. The CDR3 loop reads CSGFGSKTDTQYF. CDR3 sequence (DNA): TGCAGTGGATTCGGGAGTAAAACAGATACGCAGTATTTT.